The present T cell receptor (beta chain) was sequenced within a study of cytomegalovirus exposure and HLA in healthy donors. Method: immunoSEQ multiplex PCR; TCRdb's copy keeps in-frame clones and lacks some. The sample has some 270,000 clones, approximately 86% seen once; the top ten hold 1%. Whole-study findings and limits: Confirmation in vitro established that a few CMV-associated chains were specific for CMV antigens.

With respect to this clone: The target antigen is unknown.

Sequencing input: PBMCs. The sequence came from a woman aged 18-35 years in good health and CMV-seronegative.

CDR3 region: CASSQESSGGSGQYF. CDR3 coding DNA: TGCGCCAGCAGCCAAGAATCTAGCGGGGGGTCAGGGCAGTACTTC. V and J are TRBV4-1 and TRBJ2-7; 11 bases fit TRBD2. This CDR3 is 15 amino acids long. V gave up 0 bases and J gave up 9 bases; unmatched junction bases: 7. In germline, CDR1 is MGHRA, CDR2 YSYEKL.